The 7 T cell receptor beta chains below were found in one sample sequenced in a study of chemoradiotherapy in HPV16-positive cancers. The table came from immunoSEQ multiplex PCR; TCRdb's copy has only in-frame clones and leaves some out. The sample includes 12,000 or so clones, roughly 84% of them seen just once. The material sequenced was blood, taken from a patient who underwent chemoradiotherapy. The receptors derive from a human donor with HPV-associated anogenital cancer.

The V and J genes are TRBV9 and TRBJ2-5; TRBD2 is a possible D gene (6 bases). V was pared by 3 bases and J by 1 base, with 13 bases between. The CDR3 extends over 15 amino acids. The germline V gene encodes CDR1 SGDLS and CDR2 YYNGEE. The CDR3: CASSDGRLVQETQYF. The CDR3, as DNA: TGTGCCAGCAGCGACGGGAGACTCGTCCAAGAGACCCAGTACTTC.

The CDR3 DNA reads TGTGCCAGTAGTGTGACAGGGACCGGGGAGCTGTTTTTT. This encodes CASSVTGTGELFF. The chain combines TRBV19 with TRBJ2-2, with 7 bases fitting TRBD1. Germline V gives CDR1 LNHDA, CDR2 SQIVND (reference sequence). With V trimmed by 5 bases and J by 5 bases, 2 bases remained unmatched. The CDR3 is 13 amino acids.

V and J are TRBV6-5 and TRBJ2-3; D ambiguous. The CDR3 contains 12 residues. CDR1 MNHEY and CDR2 SVGAGI come from the germline V gene. The V end was cut by 10 bases, the J end by 1 base, with 9 bases between. The CDR3 reads CATRQGTDTQYF. In DNA, the CDR3 is TGTGCCACCAGACAAGGCACAGATACGCAGTATTTT.

This chain connects TRBV6-1 to TRBJ1-2; TRBD1 might be the D (5 bases). V shed 0 bases and J shed 3 bases, with 14 bases lying between them. CDR3 length equals 16 residues. Germline CDR1 MNHNS, CDR2 SASEGT. In DNA, the CDR3 is TGTGCCAGCAGTGAAGCCCAAAGGGGTAGTTACTATGGCTACACCTTC. Amino acids: CASSEAQRGSYYGYTF.

The chain is built from TRBV7-2 and TRBJ2-5, with D perhaps TRBD1 (6 bases). The CDR3 contains 15 residues. V was pared by 5 bases and J by 5 bases, with 18 bases between. Looked up from germline, CDR1 is SGHTA and CDR2 is FQGNSA. The CDR3 region has the DNA TGTGCCAGCAGCCGTGGGGGCGCCGGTGGGGAGACCCAGTACTTC. This sequence encodes CASSRGGAGGETQYF.

This clone was seen a handful of times. The rearrangement joins TRBV5-1 to TRBJ1-2; D is ambiguous. CDR1 SGHRS and CDR2 YFSETQ come from the germline V gene. Deletions cut 3 bases from V and 4 bases from J, with 13 bases between. This CDR3 is 14 amino acids long. CDR3 loop: CASSSREGAYGYTF. The CDR3 nucleotides are TGCGCCAGCAGCTCTAGGGAGGGAGCCTATGGCTACACCTTC.

The chain employs TRBV5-1 and TRBJ2-5; 10 bases are shared with TRBD1. CDR1 is SGHRS and CDR2 is YFSETQ in the germline V gene. This CDR3 contains 16 residues. After removal of 2 bases from V and 4 bases from J, the junction contained 8 bases not matched to a gene. In DNA form, the CDR3 reads TGCGCCAGCAGCTTCGGGACAGGGGTTGGTGGAGAGACCCAGTACTTC. Translated: CASSFGTGVGGETQYF.